The clone carrying this T cell receptor (beta chain) was counted once. The antigen is undetermined. The sample is drawn from a study of cytomegalovirus exposure and HLA in healthy donors. Between the trimmed V and J ends, which lost 5 bases and 6 bases, there was a span of 16 bases. This CDR3 region has 15 residues. The germline V gene encodes CDR1 LNHDA and CDR2 SQIVND (reference sequence). Study-wide findings and caveats: The investigators catalogued some 160 TCR beta chains as cytomegalovirus-associated.

The PCR used 60 Vbeta and 13 Jbeta primers. Generated by immunoSEQ multiplex PCR, the TCRdb table keeps only in-frame clones and is missing some. The data show about 200,000 clones, around 73% seen once. The clonotype was recovered from a woman in her 30s in good health and CMV-seronegative. Sequenced material: PBMCs. The chain employs TRBV19 and TRBJ2-2; perhaps TRBD1 as D (5 bases). In DNA form, the CDR3 reads TGTGCCAGTAGTCCCCTCCGCAGGGCGCCCGGGGAGCTGTTTTTT. It translates to CASSPLRRAPGELFF.